The 8 T cell receptor beta chains in this list originate from one sample, sequenced in a study of T cell clones after liver transplantation. Sequencing was performed with immunoSEQ multiplex PCR; in TCRdb, only in-frame clones are kept and a portion is missing. Of approximately 51,000 clones in the sample, roughly 70% were seen once. The material sequenced was CD4+ T cells from blood, taken approximately 54 months after liver transplant. Source of these receptors: a human patient who received a liver transplant. Some T cells may be provided by the graft donor.

The chain carries TRBV6-5 and TRBJ1-3, with 11 bases lining up with TRBD1. CDR1 and CDR2 from the germline V gene are MNHEY and SVGAGI. V shed 6 bases and J 2 bases; nucleotides not matched to a gene: 3. The CDR3 has 15 amino acids. CDR3 sequence reads: CASRAGQGAGNTIYF. CDR3 DNA: TGTGCCAGCAGGGCGGGACAGGGGGCTGGAAACACCATATATTTT.

V and J are TRBV7-2 and TRBJ2-7, with D perhaps TRBD1 (5 bases). The germline gives CDR1 SGHTA, CDR2 FQGNSA. The CDR3 runs to 15 residues. Trimming removed 1 base at V and 6 bases at J, with 16 bases between. The CDR3 sequence: CASSLEPGYGFEQYF. In DNA, the CDR3 is TGTGCCAGCAGCTTAGAACCAGGGTACGGGTTCGAGCAGTACTTC.

The V and J genes are TRBV7-9 and TRBJ2-1; TRBD1 aligns across 9 bases. Germline-derived CDR1 and CDR2 are SEHNR and FQNEAQ (reference sequence). The V and J ends lost 4 bases and 10 bases, in that order; junction bases with no gene match: 11. The CDR3 runs 15 residues. In DNA form, the CDR3 reads TGTGCCAGCAGCTCCCGGGACAGGGCCACCAGGGAGCAGTTCTTC. Translation gives CASSSRDRATREQFF.

The J gene is TRBJ1-5, the V gene TRBV2, with a tentative D call TRBD1 (6 bases). This CDR3 is 16 amino acids long. From germline, CDR1 is SNHLY and CDR2 FYNNEI. V was cut by 5 bases and J by 6 bases, with 20 bases left in between. Here the CDR3 reads CASSKGVEIRGQPQHF. The DNA of the CDR3 is TGTGCCAGCAGTAAGGGCGTTGAAATCAGGGGTCAGCCCCAGCATTTT.

The J gene is TRBJ2-1, the V gene TRBV19; D might be TRBD2 (6 bases). Germline loops: CDR1 LNHDA, CDR2 SQIVND (reference sequence). The CDR3 loop spans 10 amino acids. Trimming pared 8 bases from V and 9 bases from J, leaving 8 bases between. CDR3 coding DNA: TGTGCCAGTTCCGGGAGTGAGCAGTTCTTC. Translated: CASSGSEQFF.

The CDR3 coding sequence is TGTGCCAGCAGTCGGGCTAGCGGATACAATGAGCAGTTCTTC. Amino acid sequence: CASSRASGYNEQFF. The chain employs TRBV6-6 and TRBJ2-1; 7 nucleotides line up with TRBD2. The V gene's germline CDR1 is MNHNY and CDR2 SVGAGI (reference sequence). V dropped 5 bases and J dropped 4; count of bases not matched to a gene: 5. CDR3 length equals 14 residues.

V gene TRBV19 combines with J gene TRBJ2-7, with D perhaps assigned TRBD1 or TRBD2 (6 bases each). The CDR3 spans 15 residues. In germline, CDR1 is LNHDA, CDR2 SQIVND (reference sequence). Between the trimmed V and J ends, which lost 4 bases and 0 bases, there was a span of 13 bases. Here the CDR3 DNA reads TGTGCCAGTAGTAAAGGGGGGACCTACTCCTACGAGCAGTACTTC. Its translation is CASSKGGTYSYEQYF.

This chain links TRBV7-3 with TRBJ2-7; 7 bases align to TRBD1. The CDR3 extends over 13 amino acids. Looked up from germline, CDR1 is SGHTA and CDR2 is FQGTGA. The J segment lost 2 bases and the V segment lost 6 bases, leaving 4 bases of the junction unmatched. Here the CDR3 reads CASRRTGAYEQYF. The CDR3 DNA follows: TGTGCCAGCAGACGTACAGGGGCCTACGAGCAGTACTTC.